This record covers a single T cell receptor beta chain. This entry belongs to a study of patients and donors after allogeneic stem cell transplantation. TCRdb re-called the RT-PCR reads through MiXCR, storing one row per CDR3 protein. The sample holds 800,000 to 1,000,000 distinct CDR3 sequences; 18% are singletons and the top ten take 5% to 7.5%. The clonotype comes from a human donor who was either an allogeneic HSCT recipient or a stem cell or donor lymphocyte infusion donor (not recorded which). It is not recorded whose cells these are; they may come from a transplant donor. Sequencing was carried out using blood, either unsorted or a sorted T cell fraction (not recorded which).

CDR3 DNA: TGTGCCAGCAGCTTAGCGGAAAGAGCAGATACGCAGTATTTT. Translating it yields CASSLAERADTQYF. The chain couples TRBV7-9 to TRBJ2-3, with D unresolved. V gave up 0 bases and J gave up 4 bases, with 8 bases separating them. The CDR3 covers 14 residues. The germline V gene has CDR1 SEHNR and CDR2 FQNEAQ (reference sequence).